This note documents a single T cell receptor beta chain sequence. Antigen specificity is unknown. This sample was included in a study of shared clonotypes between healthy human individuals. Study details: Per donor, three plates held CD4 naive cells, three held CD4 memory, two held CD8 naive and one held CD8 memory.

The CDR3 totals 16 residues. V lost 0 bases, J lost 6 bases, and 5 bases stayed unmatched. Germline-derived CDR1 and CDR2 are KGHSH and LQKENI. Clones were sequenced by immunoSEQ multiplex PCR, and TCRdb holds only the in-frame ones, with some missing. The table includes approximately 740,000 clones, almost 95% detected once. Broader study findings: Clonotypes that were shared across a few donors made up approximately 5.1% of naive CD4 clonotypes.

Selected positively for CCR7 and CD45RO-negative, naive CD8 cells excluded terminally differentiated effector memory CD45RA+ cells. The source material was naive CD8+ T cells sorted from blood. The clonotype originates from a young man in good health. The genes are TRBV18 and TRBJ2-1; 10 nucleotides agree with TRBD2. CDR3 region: CASSPPSGRASNEQFF. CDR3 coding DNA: TGTGCCAGCTCACCACCGAGCGGGAGGGCCTCCAATGAGCAGTTCTTC.